These 15 T cell receptor beta chains were sequenced from one sample in a study of T cells in Graves' hyperthyroidism and ophthalmopathy. Researchers took RNA transcripts and amplified the TCR beta CDR3 regions from them. HTBI primers were the set used in a first-round RT-PCR of the TCR CDR3. TCRdb reprocessed the multiplex PCR reads with MiXCR, giving one entry per CDR3 protein. The sample includes about half a million distinct CDR3 sequences, 15% to 20% of them seen just once. Sequencing input: blood. These receptors were taken from a man aged 35-49 years with Graves' ophthalmopathy.

This clonotype came up many times. The V and J genes are TRBV3-1 and TRBJ2-7, with D perhaps TRBD2 (6 bases). Deletions cut 2 bases from V and 1 base from J, with 9 bases between. The germline V gene encodes CDR1 LGHDT and CDR2 YNNKEL (reference sequence). This CDR3 region has 14 residues. CDR3 in DNA: TGTGCCAGCAGCCAAATTGGAGGGTCCTACGAGCAGTACTTC. Protein sequence: CASSQIGGSYEQYF.

Turning to this clonotype: Possible read error: a much larger clone is one base away. The rearrangement joins TRBV30 to TRBJ2-3; D remains ambiguous. Looked up from germline, CDR1 is GTSNPN and CDR2 is SVGIG (reference sequence). Trimming removed 3 bases at V and 4 bases at J, with 11 bases between. This CDR3 has 13 amino acids. The CDR3 sequence is CAWRTPVADTQYF. CDR3 bases: TGTGCCTGGAGGACCCCAGTGGCAGATACGCAGTATTTT.

The chain is built from TRBV12-5 and TRBJ1-1; a weak D match, TRBD1 (6 bases). The V end was cut by 4 bases, the J end by 5 bases, with 14 bases between. Germline assignment: CDR1 LGHNT and CDR2 FRNRAP. The CDR3 consists of 14 residues. The CDR3 protein is CASGSTGKRTEAFF. The CDR3 DNA follows: TGTGCTAGTGGTTCCACAGGGAAGAGGACTGAAGCTTTCTTT.

This clonotype appeared a few times. The rearrangement joins TRBV7-2 to TRBJ1-2, with TRBD1 matching 8 bases. Germline V gene lookup returns CDR1 SGHTA and CDR2 FQGNSA. The V and J ends lost 7 bases and 3 bases, in that order; junction bases with no gene match: 13. The CDR3 runs to 16 residues. This CDR3 is CASILAPDRGYYGYTF. The CDR3 nucleotides are TGTGCCAGCATCCTCGCCCCAGACAGGGGATACTATGGCTACACCTTC.

The chain is built from TRBV12-3 or TRBV12-4 and TRBJ2-1; D is uncertain. The length of the CDR3 is 14 residues. V was trimmed by 3 bases and J by 8 bases, leaving 14 bases between them. DNA for the CDR3: TGTGCCAGCAGTTTTCGCGCCCGGAGCGATGAGCAGTTCTTC. This gives the protein CASSFRARSDEQFF.

This chain uses TRBV7-3 with TRBJ2-3; possibly TRBD2 for D (5 bases). CDR1 and CDR2 from the germline V gene are SGHTA and FQGTGA. V was clipped by 5 bases and J by 0 bases, with 15 bases between them. CDR3 length: 16 amino acids. CDR3 amino acids: CASSPVLGGSTDTQYF. The DNA for the CDR3 is TGTGCCAGCAGCCCGGTCCTGGGCGGGAGCACAGATACGCAGTATTTT. Supplemented by reference TRBV7-3 and TRBJ2-3, the full variable domain reads GAGVSQTPSNKVTEKGKYVELRCDPISGHTALYWYRQSLGQGPEFLIYFQGTGAADDSGLPNDRFFAVRPEGSVSTLKIQRTERGDSAVYLCASSPVLGGSTDTQYFGPGTRLTVL.

This clonotype was counted many times. The rearrangement links TRBV10-3 to TRBJ1-1, with 7 bases matching TRBD1. Trimming took 6 bases from V and 5 from J; bases not matched to a gene: 9. The CDR3 contains 14 residues. Per the germline V gene, CDR1 is ENHRY and CDR2 is SYGVKD. The chain's CDR3 is CAIRLQGTRTEAFF. Here the CDR3 DNA reads TGTGCCATCAGATTACAGGGGACGAGGACTGAAGCTTTCTTT.

This clonotype was observed a handful of times. This chain joins TRBV4-1 and TRBJ2-7; D possibly corresponds to TRBD1 (6 bases). This CDR3 is built from 15 residues. V shed 4 bases and J shed 3 bases, with 16 bases lying between them. The germline CDR1 and CDR2 sequences are MGHRA and YSYEKL. The CDR3 is CASSREHRDNYEQYF. In nucleotides, the CDR3 is TGCGCCAGCAGCCGAGAACACAGGGATAACTACGAGCAGTACTTC.

The rearrangement joins TRBV5-1 to TRBJ1-6; 8 bases are shared with TRBD1. CDR1 and CDR2 from the germline V gene are SGHRS and YFSETQ. V was pared by 2 bases and J by 7 bases, with 11 bases of the junction left unmatched. The CDR3 extends over 17 amino acids. CDR3 sequence (DNA): TGCGCCAGCAGCTTAACACCCCCAGGGGGCACAAATTCACCCCTCCACTTT. Its protein is CASSLTPPGGTNSPLHF.

The J gene is TRBJ2-3, the V gene TRBV7-2; 10 bases agree with TRBD2. There are 16 residues in the CDR3. V dropped 4 bases and J dropped 4; count of bases not matched to a gene: 8. Germline-derived CDR1 and CDR2 are SGHTA and FQGNSA. CDR3 sequence (DNA): TGTGCCAGCAGCTCATTAAGCGGGAGGGCCGCAGATACGCAGTATTTT. Amino acid sequence: CASSSLSGRAADTQYF. Using reference TRBV7-2 and TRBJ2-3 for the parts outside the CDR3, the full variable domain is GAGVSQSPSNKVTEKGKDVELRCDPISGHTALYWYRQSLGQGLEFLIYFQGNSAPDKSGLPSDRFSAERTGGSVSTLTIQRTQQEDSAVYLCASSSLSGRAADTQYFGPGTRLTVL.

The V call is TRBV20-1, the J call TRBJ2-5; D remains ambiguous. With 0 bases removed from V and 3 bases from J, the gap between germline ends came to 11 bases. CDR1 is DFQATT, CDR2 SNEGSKA, per germline (reference sequence). The CDR3 length is 14 residues. CDR3 protein: CSAREPRREETQYF. In DNA form, the CDR3 reads TGCAGTGCTAGAGAACCGAGAAGGGAAGAGACCCAGTACTTC.

This clonotype was seen a few times. For the CDR3, the DNA is TGTGCCAGCAGCTTAGTATTAGGCCGGGACATCCCTAACTATGGCTACACCTTC. Translated, it gives CASSLVLGRDIPNYGYTF. The chain uses TRBV7-9 and TRBJ1-2; the D gene is possibly TRBD1 (6 bases). The CDR3 has 18 amino acids. The V gene lost 1 base and the J gene lost 0 bases, with 18 bases spanning the gap. CDR1 and CDR2 (germline): SEHNR, FQNEAQ (reference sequence).

The sample holds many counts of this clonotype. The chain carries TRBV28 and TRBJ2-7; 9 bases map to TRBD2. Per germline, CDR1 MDHEN and CDR2 SYDVKM. CDR3 length equals 16 residues. J lost 2 bases, V lost 4 bases, and 9 bases had no gene match. The CDR3: CASSSPPTSGTYEQYF. Written as DNA, the CDR3 is TGTGCCAGCAGTTCCCCCCCGACTAGCGGTACCTACGAGCAGTACTTC.

This clonotype was observed a few times. The genes are TRBV9 and TRBJ1-5; 7 bases fit TRBD1. With 2 bases clipped from V and 7 bases from J, the junction kept 6 bases outside the gene matches. CDR1 and CDR2 from the germline V gene are SGDLS and YYNGEE. CDR3 size: 14 residues. The CDR3 coding sequence is TGTGCCAGCAGCGTGACAGGGAAGGGACAGCCCCAGCATTTT. Translating gives CASSVTGKGQPQHF.

This clonotype has only a few counts. V and J are TRBV2 and TRBJ2-7, with 7 bases aligning to TRBD1. Per germline, CDR1 SNHLY and CDR2 FYNNEI. This CDR3 comprises 15 residues. Trimming at V came to 2 bases and at J to 2 bases, leaving 6 bases not matched to a gene. The CDR3 nucleotides are TGTGCCAGCAGTGAAACCGGGACAGTACCCTACGAGCAGTACTTC. Protein: CASSETGTVPYEQYF.